The 20 T cell receptor beta chains reported below all come from one sample, sequenced in a study of T cell repertoires in cytomegalovirus infection. Their cognate antigens are unknown. From the reads, TCRdb called clonotypes with MiXCR, one entry per CDR3 protein. In the table there are 400,000 to 600,000 distinct CDR3 sequences, about 39% of which are singletons. The specimen comprised cultured PBMCs, sampled from culture after CMV antigen stimulation. Every receptor here comes from a human donor in good health (CMV status not recorded). Some clones in this sample may be carry-over from other donors' samples.

V is TRBV20-1 and J is TRBJ2-3, with TRBD2 matching 7 bases. V was pared by 5 bases and J by 3 bases, with 5 bases of the junction left unmatched. Germline-derived CDR1 and CDR2 are DFQATT and SNEGSKA (reference sequence). This CDR3 is built from 13 residues. DNA of the CDR3: TGCAGTGCTGAGGCTAGCGGTACAGATACGCAGTATTTT. Encoded protein: CSAEASGTDTQYF.

In the case of this clonotype: A much larger clone lies one base from this, so it may be a read error. This chain links TRBV6-6 with TRBJ2-3, with D hard to call. CDR3 size: 12 residues. The V gene's germline CDR1 is MNHNY and CDR2 SVGAGI (reference sequence). V was clipped by 6 bases and J by 2 bases, with 6 bases between them. The CDR3 coding sequence is TGTGCCAGCAGGCAGACCACAGATACGCAGTATTTT. Protein sequence: CASRQTTDTQYF.

With respect to this clonotype: With a much larger clone just one base away, this may be a read error. The chain links TRBV11-2 to TRBJ1-1; TRBD1 aligns across 8 bases. This CDR3 region has 14 residues. Germline lookup yields CDR1 SGHAT and CDR2 FQNNGV. Germline trimming cut 5 bases from V and 1 base from J; bases unmatched to any gene: 3. The CDR3 here is CASSMDRANTEAFF. CDR3 coding DNA: TGTGCCAGCAGCATGGACAGGGCGAACACTGAAGCTTTCTTT.

V and J are TRBV5-6 and TRBJ2-7; 10 bases agree with TRBD1. The germline gives CDR1 SGHDT, CDR2 YYEEEE. The CDR3 covers 12 residues. V lost 7 bases to trimming and J lost 7 bases; unmatched junction nucleotides: 5. The chain's CDR3 is CASGRTGGEQYF. The CDR3 DNA reads TGTGCCAGCGGACGGACAGGGGGGGAGCAGTACTTC.

J is TRBJ2-5 and V is TRBV7-9, with 9 nucleotides matching TRBD1. The CDR3 runs to 15 residues. With 7 bases clipped from V and 2 bases from J, the junction kept 8 bases outside the gene matches. From germline, CDR1 is SEHNR and CDR2 FQNEAQ (reference sequence). The CDR3 reads CASMHPGQGQETQYF. CDR3 coding DNA: TGTGCCAGCATGCATCCGGGACAGGGACAAGAGACCCAGTACTTC.

The CDR3 spells CSARDSSGGMDTEAFF. The CDR3 region has the DNA TGCAGTGCTAGAGATAGCTCTGGGGGTATGGACACTGAAGCTTTCTTT. This chain connects TRBV20-1 to TRBJ1-1, with D possibly TRBD1 on 5 matching bases. CDR3 length: 16 residues. V was pared by 0 bases and J by 3 bases, with 17 bases between. Germline-derived CDR1 and CDR2 are DFQATT and SNEGSKA (reference sequence).

V is TRBV2 and J is TRBJ2-5; D might be TRBD2 (6 bases). Deletions cut 11 bases from V and 6 bases from J, with 16 bases between. Germline V gives CDR1 SNHLY, CDR2 FYNNEI. The CDR3 runs to 12 residues. The CDR3 coding sequence is TGTGCCTCCCGGCGGGGAGAGAAGACCCAGTACTTC. Translating gives CASRRGEKTQYF.

This clonotype was observed a single time. This chain uses TRBV6-2 or TRBV6-3 with TRBJ2-3; D is possibly TRBD2 (6 bases). The CDR3 contains 14 residues. Between the trimmed V and J ends, which lost 7 bases and 3 bases, there was a span of 14 bases. CDR1 is MNHEY and CDR2 is SVGEGT in the germline V gene. In nucleotides, the CDR3 is TGTGCCAGCACCCAGACTAGGACGACAGATACGCAGTATTTT. Translation gives CASTQTRTTDTQYF.

This sequence joins TRBV12-3 or TRBV12-4 and TRBJ1-1; 8 nucleotides line up with TRBD1. The CDR3 totals 15 residues. V gave up 5 bases and J gave up 1 base; unmatched junction bases: 6. CDR3 region: CASSADREGNTEAFF. CDR3 in DNA: TGTGCCAGCAGTGCGGACAGGGAGGGGAACACTGAAGCTTTCTTT.

A few counts support this clonotype. The genes are TRBV7-2 and TRBJ2-7; TRBD2 aligns across 8 bases. Per germline, CDR1 SGHTA and CDR2 FQGNSA. V shed 2 bases, J shed 3 bases, and the junction held 12 bases outside the gene matches. The CDR3 spans 17 residues. Written as DNA, the CDR3 is TGTGCCAGCAGCTTATCGGCGGGAGGCCGCTTCTTCTACGAGCAGTACTTC. Translated, it gives CASSLSAGGRFFYEQYF. The full variable domain, its missing parts supplied by reference TRBV7-2 and TRBJ2-7, is GAGVSQSPSNKVTEKGKDVELRCDPISGHTALYWYRQSLGQGLEFLIYFQGNSAPDKSGLPSDRFSAERTGGSVSTLTIQRTQQEDSAVYLCASSLSAGGRFFYEQYFGPGTRLTVT.

The chain is built from TRBV20-1 and TRBJ2-7; D is unresolved. Germline V gives CDR1 DFQATT, CDR2 SNEGSKA (reference sequence). Trimming stripped 1 base from V and 2 bases from J, with 9 bases between. This CDR3 has 13 amino acids. This chain's CDR3 is CSARVGPTYEQYF. For the CDR3, the DNA is TGCAGTGCTAGAGTAGGACCCACCTACGAGCAGTACTTC.

This clonotype occurred a few times. The V call is TRBV7-2, the J call TRBJ1-3; 10 nucleotides match TRBD1. Germline V gene data show CDR1 as SGHTA and CDR2 as FQGNSA. The CDR3 runs 15 residues. With V trimmed by 1 base and J by 7 bases, 4 bases remained unmatched. The CDR3 DNA reads as TGTGCCAGCAGCTTAGGTGGGACAGGGGTTAACACCATATATTTT. Translation gives CASSLGGTGVNTIYF.

In this sample, this clonotype turned up once. The V and J genes are TRBV12-3 or TRBV12-4 and TRBJ1-1; 8 bases are shared with TRBD1. J was trimmed by 1 base and V by 6 bases; bases with no gene match: 7. This CDR3 contains 15 residues. The CDR3 reads CASRPLTGANTEAFF. CDR3 DNA sequence: TGTGCCAGCAGACCTTTGACAGGGGCGAACACTGAAGCTTTCTTT.

This clonotype was recorded once. The germline gene is not matched at one end of the junction; a read error may be the cause. The chain links TRBV6-1 to TRBJ1-1; TRBD1 agrees at 7 bases. Germline lookup yields CDR1 MNHNS and CDR2 SASEGT. The CDR3 length is 13 residues. This chain's CDR3 is CASSERRGGEAFF. In nucleotides, the CDR3 is TGTGCCAGCAGTGAACGCAGGGGGGGCGAAGCTTTCTTC.

Remarks on this clonotype: At one end, the junction sequence differs from germline, possibly due to a read error. CDR3 bases: TGTGCCAGCAGCCTAGCCCCCCCAGGATTCGGCAAAAACATTCAGTACTTC. Residues: CASSLAPPGFGKNIQYF. The rearrangement joins TRBV7-6 to TRBJ2-4; TRBD2 is a possible D gene (5 bases). Germline V lookup: CDR1 SGHVS, CDR2 FNYEAQ. The CDR3 has 17 residues.

V is TRBV6-2 or TRBV6-3 and J is TRBJ2-7, with a tentative D call TRBD2 (6 bases). This CDR3 region has 15 residues. The V gene's germline CDR1 is MNHEY and CDR2 SVGEGT. V lost 8 bases and J lost 0, with 17 bases in between. CDR3 amino acids: CASLERLASSYEQYF. The CDR3 nucleotides read TGTGCCAGCTTGGAAAGGCTAGCGAGCTCCTACGAGCAGTACTTC.

This clonotype has a handful of counts. The genes are TRBV7-8 and TRBJ2-1; 10 bases match TRBD2. This CDR3 is built from 16 residues. Germline V gives CDR1 SGHVS, CDR2 FQNEAQ. V lost 1 base, J lost 5 bases, and 5 bases stayed unmatched. CDR3 DNA sequence: TGTGCCAGCAGCTTAGTACGGCTAGCGGGGGACAATGAGCAGTTCTTC. This translates into CASSLVRLAGDNEQFF.

The chain links TRBV12-3 or TRBV12-4 to TRBJ2-1; D ambiguous. Trimming took 6 bases from V and 9 from J, leaving 12 bases between them. The CDR3 consists of 12 residues. CDR3 nucleotides: TGTGCCAGCAGACTTCTTTCTGGTGAGCAGTTCTTC. This sequence encodes CASRLLSGEQFF.

This clonotype came up a few times. This chain joins TRBV5-1 and TRBJ1-1, with D unclear. This CDR3 comprises 14 residues. From germline, CDR1 is SGHRS and CDR2 YFSETQ. V gave up 3 bases and J gave up 4 bases, with 13 bases separating them. The DNA for the CDR3 is TGCGCCAGCAGCTGGGCACGGGCTTCCACTGAAGCTTTCTTT. Its translation: CASSWARASTEAFF.

This chain connects TRBV7-4 to TRBJ2-3; the D is unclear. The CDR3 is 14 amino acids. The V gene lost 1 base and the J gene lost 12 bases, with 17 bases spanning the gap. Germline V gene lookup returns CDR1 SGHVT and CDR2 SQSDAQ. The CDR3 spells CASSLDLRRTSQYF. CDR3 sequence (DNA): TGTGCCAGCAGCTTAGATCTGAGACGGACGAGCCAGTATTTT.